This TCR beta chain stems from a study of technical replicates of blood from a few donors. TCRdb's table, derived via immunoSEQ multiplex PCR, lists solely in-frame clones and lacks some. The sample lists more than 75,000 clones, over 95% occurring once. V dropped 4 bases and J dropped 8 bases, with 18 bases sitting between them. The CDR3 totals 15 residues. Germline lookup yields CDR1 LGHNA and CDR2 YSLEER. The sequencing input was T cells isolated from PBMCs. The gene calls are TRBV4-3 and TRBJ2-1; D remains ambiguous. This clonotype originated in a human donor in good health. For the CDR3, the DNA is TGCGCCAGCAGCCCCGACTTAAATTCGTACTATGAGCAGTTCTTC. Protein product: CASSPDLNSYYEQFF.